This T cell receptor beta chain emerged from a study of blood T cell repertoires in COVID-19. Across the whole study: Material from acute and convalescent COVID-19 was sourced from the United States, Italy and Spain.

Authors' methods: Amplification with reference gene primers provided the estimates of nucleated cell counts. Only in-frame clones appear in the TCRdb table, and some are missing; sequencing was by immunoSEQ multiplex PCR. D and trimming were read from the DNA, whereas the V and J calls and clone size are those reported in that table. The sample includes roughly 32,000 clones, roughly nine tenths of them seen just once. Germline CDR1 reads MNHEY; CDR2 reads SVGAGI. The CDR3 is 15 residues long. V lost 1 base to trimming and J lost 2 bases, with 11 bases between them. The V gene is TRBV6-5, the J gene TRBJ1-2, with D possibly being TRBD1 (6 bases). The sequenced sample was peripheral blood. The source is a human donor with active COVID-19. The donor label of this sample is uncertain. This chain's CDR3 is CASSYYREINYGYTF. The CDR3 coding sequence is TGTGCCAGCAGTTACTACAGGGAAATAAACTATGGCTACACCTTC.